The 20 T cell receptor beta chains listed next were all sequenced from one sample in a study of cytomegalovirus exposure and HLA in healthy donors. Both 60 Vbeta primers and 13 Jbeta primers went into the PCR. Sequenced by immunoSEQ multiplex PCR; TCRdb stores in-frame clones only, minus some. The table records approximately 200,000 clones, approximately 80% of them present only once. The sequencing sample was made of PBMCs. These receptors were obtained from a boy between 2 and 15 years old in good health and CMV-seronegative.

This clone was recorded only once. The chain links TRBV5-4 to TRBJ2-5; 7 nucleotides agree with TRBD2. V lost 4 bases to trimming and J lost 2 bases; unmatched junction nucleotides: 5. Germline V lookup: CDR1 SGHNT, CDR2 YYREEE (reference sequence). The CDR3 length is 14 residues. The CDR3 sequence is CASSRAGDQETQYF. The DNA for the CDR3 is TGTGCCAGCAGCCGCGCGGGGGATCAAGAGACCCAGTACTTC.

This chain uses TRBV5-1 with TRBJ2-1; 7 nucleotides align to TRBD2. This CDR3 is built from 15 residues. Germline V gene lookup returns CDR1 SGHRS and CDR2 YFSETQ. After removal of 0 bases from V and 7 bases from J, the junction contained 7 bases not matched to a gene. CDR3 coding DNA: TGCGCCAGCAGCTTGGGCCTAGCGGCGGTTAATGAGCAGTTCTTC. Its protein product is CASSLGLAAVNEQFF.

This clone was recorded once. This rearrangement joins TRBV5-6 to TRBJ2-3; 9 positions agree with TRBD2. The CDR3 extends over 15 amino acids. V gave up 4 bases and J gave up 2 bases; unmatched junction bases: 5. Germline CDR1 is SGHDT and CDR2 is YYEEEE. This CDR3 is CASSGGGGATDTQYF. The CDR3 region has the DNA TGTGCCAGCAGCGGAGGCGGGGGGGCCACAGATACGCAGTATTTT.

This clone was recorded only once. CDR3 sequence: CASSEYIGGGTEAFF. CDR3 coding DNA: TGTGCCAGCAGTGAATATATCGGTGGGGGGACTGAAGCTTTCTTT. The chain links TRBV25-1 to TRBJ1-1; maybe TRBD1 (5 bases). The CDR3 is 15 residues long. Trimming stripped 0 bases from V and 5 bases from J, with 13 bases between. The germline V gene has CDR1 MGHDK and CDR2 SYGVNS.

This clone appeared a single time. This chain uses TRBV5-1 with TRBJ2-3; 7 positions match TRBD2. Germline V gene data show CDR1 as SGHRS and CDR2 as YFSETQ. This CDR3 is built from 14 residues. After removal of 4 bases from V and 2 bases from J, the junction contained 4 bases not matched to a gene. The CDR3 reads CASSGGEVTDTQYF. CDR3 nucleotides: TGCGCCAGCAGCGGGGGGGAGGTCACAGATACGCAGTATTTT.

For the CDR3, the DNA is TGCAGCGTTCGACAGGGGAACCGGGGCGAGCAGTACTTC. Residues: CSVRQGNRGEQYF. The chain recombines TRBV29-1 with TRBJ2-7; 8 nucleotides align to TRBD1. Germline V gene sequence: CDR1 SQVTM, CDR2 ANQGSEA. Losses at the gene ends were 5 bases for V and 6 bases for J; bases not matched to a gene: 9. The CDR3 has 13 residues.

The V and J genes are TRBV7-2 and TRBJ1-3; D not certain. Germline CDR1 SGHTA, CDR2 FQGNSA. V was shortened by 5 bases and J by 4 bases, with 6 bases between the two germline ends. This CDR3 contains 12 residues. CDR3 DNA: TGTGCCAGCAGCGTCAGGGGAAACACCATATATTTT. This encodes CASSVRGNTIYF.

V is TRBV19 and J is TRBJ2-1; 9 nucleotides agree with TRBD1. CDR3 length: 15 residues. CDR1 and CDR2 (germline): LNHDA, SQIVND (reference sequence). After removal of 3 bases from V and 12 bases from J, the junction contained 12 bases not matched to a gene. The DNA of the CDR3 is TGTGCCAGTAGTATCATCCGGGACAGGGCTGATAGGCAGTTCTTC. Protein: CASSIIRDRADRQFF.

The CDR3: CASSSPRGGASGNTIYF. The CDR3 DNA sequence: TGTGCCAGCAGCTCCCCTCGGGGAGGGGCCTCTGGAAACACCATATATTTT. The V and J genes are TRBV7-2 and TRBJ1-3, with D possibly TRBD1 on 5 matching bases. The germline gives CDR1 SGHTA, CDR2 FQGNSA. The CDR3 covers 17 residues. The germline V and J ends were trimmed by 4 bases and 0 bases, with 16 bases remaining between them.

The V and J genes are TRBV5-6 and TRBJ2-1; D is perhaps TRBD1 (6 bases). V gave up 3 bases and J gave up 5 bases, with 21 bases separating them. The CDR3 runs 17 residues. The germline CDR1 and CDR2 sequences are SGHDT and YYEEEE. DNA of the CDR3: TGTGCCAGCAGCTGGGAAACAGGGTTAGGCAATCACAATGAGCAGTTCTTC. Translation: CASSWETGLGNHNEQFF. Full variable domain (outside the CDR3, taken from reference TRBV5-6 and TRBJ2-1): DAGVTQSPTHLIKTRGQQVTLRCSPKSGHDTVSWYQQALGQGPQFIFQYYEEEERQRGNFPDRFSGHQFPNYSSELNVNALLLGDSALYLCASSWETGLGNHNEQFFGPGTRLTVL.

This chain uses TRBV9 with TRBJ1-6; 8 bases fit TRBD1. Trimming took 0 bases from V and 0 from J; bases not matched to a gene: 8. In germline, CDR1 is SGDLS, CDR2 YYNGEE. CDR3 size: 19 residues. The DNA of the CDR3 is TGTGCCAGCAGCGTAGGAAGAGACAGGGGAAGCTCCTATAATTCACCCCTCCACTTT. The encoded protein is CASSVGRDRGSSYNSPLHF.

V usage is TRBV29-1 and J usage is TRBJ2-7, with no clear D. The V end lost 4 bases, the J end lost 2 bases, and 21 bases lay between the germline ends. The CDR3 extends over 16 amino acids. Germline assignment: CDR1 SQVTM and CDR2 ANQGSEA. CDR3 loop: CSVAPFHRETTYEQYF. In DNA, the CDR3 is TGCAGCGTTGCCCCCTTTCACAGAGAGACAACCTACGAGCAGTACTTC.

The chain recombines TRBV5-5 with TRBJ1-1, with TRBD1 as a possible D gene (6 bases). Germline V gives CDR1 SGHKS, CDR2 YYEKEE (reference sequence). V was pared by 1 base and J by 0 bases, with 10 bases between. CDR3 size: 15 residues. For the CDR3, the DNA is TGTGCCAGCAGCTTGCTAGGACAGCTGAACACTGAAGCTTTCTTT. Its translation: CASSLLGQLNTEAFF.

In this sample, this clone turned up a few times. The V gene is TRBV21-1, the J gene TRBJ1-2; TRBD1, the table's D call, was not compared with the DNA. TRBV21-1 is recorded as a pseudogene. This CDR3 spans 16 amino acids. The CDR3 sequence is CASSKGGQDKDYGYTF. The CDR3 DNA reads as TGTGCCAGCAGCAAAGGTGGGCAGGATAAGGACTATGGCTACACCTTC.

This clone came up a few times. The rearrangement joins TRBV7-2 to TRBJ2-7; TRBD2 matches 12 bases. The CDR3 length is 15 residues. Trimming took 2 bases from V and 7 from J; bases not matched to a gene: 6. CDR1 is SGHTA and CDR2 is FQGNSA in the germline V gene. The DNA of the CDR3 is TGTGCCAGCAGCTTACAGGCTAGCGGGGGGGTAGAGCAGTACTTC. Protein: CASSLQASGGVEQYF.

This clone was detected a few times. The rearrangement uses TRBV4-3 and TRBJ2-1, with TRBD1 identical over 7 bases. V shed 0 bases and J 6 bases; nucleotides not matched to a gene: 5. CDR1 is LGHNA and CDR2 is YSLEER in the germline V gene. The CDR3 totals 15 residues. CDR3 DNA: TGCGCCAGCAGCCAAGATGAACAGGGGATCAATGAGCAGTTCTTC. Protein: CASSQDEQGINEQFF.

This clone was recorded a few times. The V and J genes are TRBV5-6 and TRBJ2-7; D possibly corresponds to TRBD2 (6 bases). The CDR3 is made up of 13 amino acids. V was clipped by 4 bases and J by 9 bases, with 17 bases between them. CDR1 is SGHDT and CDR2 is YYEEEE in the germline V gene. The CDR3 DNA follows: TGTGCCAGCAGCCCGGGACTCCTGAGGGGGCAGTACTTC. Amino acid sequence: CASSPGLLRGQYF.

The chain has TRBV10-3 and TRBJ1-6, with D possibly being TRBD1 (6 bases). CDR1 and CDR2 from the germline V gene are ENHRY and SYGVKD. Trimming took 6 bases from V and 0 from J, leaving 21 bases between them. The CDR3 spans 19 residues. CDR3 DNA sequence: TGTGCCATCAGCTCCAGTCCGGGACAAATAAGCTCCTATAATTCACCCCTCCACTTT. Amino acids: CAISSSPGQISSYNSPLHF.

This chain uses TRBV7-9 with TRBJ2-5; possibly TRBD1 for D (5 bases). The CDR3 has 16 residues. Trimming took 4 bases from V and 2 from J, leaving 17 bases between them. CDR1 and CDR2 from the germline V gene are SEHNR and FQNEAQ (reference sequence). As DNA, the CDR3 is TGTGCCAGCAGCTCCGTGGGTCAGGGCGGACAAGAGACCCAGTACTTC. Its translation is CASSSVGQGGQETQYF.

The gene calls are TRBV28 and TRBJ1-1; D gene uncertain. The V gene's germline CDR1 is MDHEN and CDR2 SYDVKM. The CDR3 is made up of 11 amino acids. V was cut by 5 bases and J by 5 bases, with 6 bases left in between. CDR3 DNA sequence: TGTGCCAGCAGTCGGGATACTGAAGCTTTCTTT. Its translation is CASSRDTEAFF.